This T cell receptor (beta chain) derives from a study of T cells after yellow fever vaccination. Findings of the study overall: Abundant bulk-population clonotypes could contaminate the FACS-sorted repertoires. The study re-detected most primary-vaccination clones after the booster (96% CD4, roughly 85% CD8).

Concerning this clonotype itself: Its specificity is unknown.

In germline, CDR1 is MNHEY, CDR2 SVGAGI. This CDR3 region has 15 residues. V lost 4 bases to trimming and J lost 3 bases; unmatched junction nucleotides: 8. UMIs were added to TCR cDNA along with a universal primer site when it was made by 5'RACE template switching. TCRdb redid the calling of the 5' RACE reads with MiXCR, one entry per CDR3 protein. The sample records about 300,000 distinct CDR3 sequences, under 9% being singletons. The receptor was isolated from a man between 18 and 35 years old who received the YFV17D yellow fever vaccine. The source material was CD4+ T cells sorted from PBMCs, sampled 5 days after the yellow fever booster vaccination. The chain joins TRBV6-5 to TRBJ2-7; 8 nucleotides agree with TRBD2. CDR3 in DNA: TGTGCCAGCAGTTCCCCTTCGGGGGGGCTCTACGAGCAGTACTTC. Amino acids: CASSSPSGGLYEQYF.